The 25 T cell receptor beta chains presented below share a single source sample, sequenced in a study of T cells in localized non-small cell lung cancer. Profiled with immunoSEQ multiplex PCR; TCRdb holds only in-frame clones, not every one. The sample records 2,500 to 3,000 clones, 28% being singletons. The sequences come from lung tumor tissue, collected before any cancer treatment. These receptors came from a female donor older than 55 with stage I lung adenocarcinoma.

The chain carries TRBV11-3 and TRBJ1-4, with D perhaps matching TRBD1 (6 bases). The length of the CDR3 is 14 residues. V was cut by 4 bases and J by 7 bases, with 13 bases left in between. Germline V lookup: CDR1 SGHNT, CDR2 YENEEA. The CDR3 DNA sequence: TGTGCCAGCAGCTCGACAGGAGTCCTTGAAAAACTGTTTTTT. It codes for CASSSTGVLEKLFF.

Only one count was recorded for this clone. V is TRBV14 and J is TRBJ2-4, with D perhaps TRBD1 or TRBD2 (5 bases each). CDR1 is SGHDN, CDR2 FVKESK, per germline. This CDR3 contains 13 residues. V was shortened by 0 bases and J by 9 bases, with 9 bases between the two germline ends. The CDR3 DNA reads TGTGCCAGCAGCCAAGACTTGAGGGGCATTCAGTACTTC. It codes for CASSQDLRGIQYF.

The CDR3 region has the DNA TGTGCCAGCTCACCAGGGGTCGAGACCCAGTACTTC. Residues: CASSPGVETQYF. The rearrangement joins TRBV18 to TRBJ2-5, with D hard to call. The CDR3 runs to 12 residues. Germline values: CDR1 KGHSH, CDR2 LQKENI. Trimming took off 2 bases at V and 5 bases at J, with 6 bases between the two ends. The whole variable domain, filled in from reference TRBV18 and TRBJ2-5, reads NAGVMQNPRHLVRRRGQEARLRCSPMKGHSHVYWYRQLPEEGLKFMVYLQKENIIDESGMPKERFSAEFPKEGPSILRIQQVVRGDSAAYFCASSPGVETQYFGPGTRLLVL.

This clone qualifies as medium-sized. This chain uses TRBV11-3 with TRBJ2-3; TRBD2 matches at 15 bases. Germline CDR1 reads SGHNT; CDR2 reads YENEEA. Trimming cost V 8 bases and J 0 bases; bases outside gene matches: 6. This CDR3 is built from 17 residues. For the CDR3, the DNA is TGTGCCAGCGGGGGGACTAGCGGGAGGCTAAGCACAGATACGCAGTATTTT. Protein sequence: CASGGTSGRLSTDTQYF.

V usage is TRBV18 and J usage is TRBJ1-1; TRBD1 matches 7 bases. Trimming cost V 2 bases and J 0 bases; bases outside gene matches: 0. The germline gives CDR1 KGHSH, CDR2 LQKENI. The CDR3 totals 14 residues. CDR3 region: CASSPGTVNTEAFF. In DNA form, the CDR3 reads TGTGCCAGCTCACCAGGGACAGTGAACACTGAAGCTTTCTTT.

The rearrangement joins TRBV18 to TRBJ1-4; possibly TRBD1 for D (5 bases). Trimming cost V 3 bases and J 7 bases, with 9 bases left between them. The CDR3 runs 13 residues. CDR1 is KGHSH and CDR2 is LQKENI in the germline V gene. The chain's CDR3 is CASSPQGREKLFF. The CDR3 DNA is TGTGCCAGCTCACCTCAGGGTCGTGAAAAACTGTTTTTT.

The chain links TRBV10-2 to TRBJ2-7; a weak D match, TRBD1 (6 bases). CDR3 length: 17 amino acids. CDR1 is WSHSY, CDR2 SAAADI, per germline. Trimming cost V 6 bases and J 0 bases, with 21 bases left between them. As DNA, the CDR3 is TGCGCCAGCAGAGTCAAGATCACAGGGCCCACCTCCTACGAGCAGTACTTC. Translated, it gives CASRVKITGPTSYEQYF.

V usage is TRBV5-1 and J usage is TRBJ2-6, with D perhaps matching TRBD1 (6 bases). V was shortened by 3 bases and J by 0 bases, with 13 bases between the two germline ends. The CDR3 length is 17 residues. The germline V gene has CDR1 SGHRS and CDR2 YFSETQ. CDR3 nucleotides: TGCGCCAGCAGCTCCAGGGGATCGGGCTCTGGGGCCAACGTCCTGACTTTC. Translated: CASSSRGSGSGANVLTF.

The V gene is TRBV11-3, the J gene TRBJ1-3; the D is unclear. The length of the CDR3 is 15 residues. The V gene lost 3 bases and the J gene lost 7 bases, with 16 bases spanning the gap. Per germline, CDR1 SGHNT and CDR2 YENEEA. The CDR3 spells CASSLATRSGNTIYF. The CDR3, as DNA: TGTGCCAGCAGCTTGGCTACCCGGAGCGGGAACACCATATATTTT. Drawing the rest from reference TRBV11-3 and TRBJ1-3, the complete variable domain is EAGVVQSPRYKIIEKKQPVAFWCNPISGHNTLYWYLQNLGQGPELLIRYENEEAVDDSQLPKDRFSAERLKGVDSTLKIQPAELGDSAVYLCASSLATRSGNTIYFGEGSWLTVV.

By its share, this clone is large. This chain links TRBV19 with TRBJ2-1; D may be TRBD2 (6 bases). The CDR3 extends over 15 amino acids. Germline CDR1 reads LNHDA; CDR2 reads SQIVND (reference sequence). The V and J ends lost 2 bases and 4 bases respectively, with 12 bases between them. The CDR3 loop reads CASSISSAGYNEQFF. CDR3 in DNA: TGTGCCAGTAGTATATCCTCAGCGGGTTACAATGAGCAGTTCTTC.

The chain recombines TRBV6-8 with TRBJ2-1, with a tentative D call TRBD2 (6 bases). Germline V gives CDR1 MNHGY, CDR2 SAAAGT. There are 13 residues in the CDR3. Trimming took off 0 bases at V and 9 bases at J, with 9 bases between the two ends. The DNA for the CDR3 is TGTGCCAGCAGTTACTCGCGGGACCCTGAGCAGTTCTTC. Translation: CASSYSRDPEQFF.

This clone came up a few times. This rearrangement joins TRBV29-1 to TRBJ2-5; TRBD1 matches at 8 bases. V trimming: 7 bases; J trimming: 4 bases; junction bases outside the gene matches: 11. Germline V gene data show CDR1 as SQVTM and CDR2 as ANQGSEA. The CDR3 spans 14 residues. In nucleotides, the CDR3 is TGCAGCGCCACGACAGGGGATGGGAGAGAGACCCAGTACTTC. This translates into CSATTGDGRETQYF.

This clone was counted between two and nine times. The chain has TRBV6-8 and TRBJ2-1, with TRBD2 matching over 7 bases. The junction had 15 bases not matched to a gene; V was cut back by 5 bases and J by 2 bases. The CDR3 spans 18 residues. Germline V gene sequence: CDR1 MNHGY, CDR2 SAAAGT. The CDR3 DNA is TGTGCCAGCAGTCAGCCAGCCGAATTAGCGGGCGCCTACAATGAGCAGTTCTTC. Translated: CASSQPAELAGAYNEQFF.

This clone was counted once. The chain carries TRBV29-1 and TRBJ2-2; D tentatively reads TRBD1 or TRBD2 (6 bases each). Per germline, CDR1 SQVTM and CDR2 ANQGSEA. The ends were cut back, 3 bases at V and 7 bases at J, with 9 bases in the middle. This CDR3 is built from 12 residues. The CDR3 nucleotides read TGCAGCGTTGACAGGGGAGGCGGGGAGCTGTTTTTT. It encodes CSVDRGGGELFF.

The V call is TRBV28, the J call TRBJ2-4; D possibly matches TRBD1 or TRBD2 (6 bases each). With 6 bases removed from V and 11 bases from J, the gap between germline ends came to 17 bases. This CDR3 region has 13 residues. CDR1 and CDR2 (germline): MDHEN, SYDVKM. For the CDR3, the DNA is TGTGCCAGCAGGGCCCAAGGGGGGTCCTTTCAGTACTTC. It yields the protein CASRAQGGSFQYF.

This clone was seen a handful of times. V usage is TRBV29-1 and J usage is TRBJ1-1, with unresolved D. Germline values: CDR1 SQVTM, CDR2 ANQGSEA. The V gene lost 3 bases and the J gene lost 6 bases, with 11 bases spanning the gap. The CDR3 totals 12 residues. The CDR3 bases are TGCAGCGTTGAGAGGGCTGGGGCTGAAGCTTTCTTT. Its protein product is CSVERAGAEAFF.

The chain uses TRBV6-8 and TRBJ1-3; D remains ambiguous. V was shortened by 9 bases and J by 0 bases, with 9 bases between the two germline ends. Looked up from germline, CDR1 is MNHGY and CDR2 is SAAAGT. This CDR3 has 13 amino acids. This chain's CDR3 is CASRVSSGNTIYF. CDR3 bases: TGTGCCAGTCGAGTCAGCTCTGGAAACACCATATATTTT.

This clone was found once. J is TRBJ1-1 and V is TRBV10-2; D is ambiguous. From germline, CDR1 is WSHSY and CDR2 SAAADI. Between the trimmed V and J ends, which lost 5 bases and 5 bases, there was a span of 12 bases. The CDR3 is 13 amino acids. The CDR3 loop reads CASSQTDGTEAFF. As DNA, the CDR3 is TGCGCCAGCAGTCAGACGGACGGGACTGAAGCTTTCTTT.

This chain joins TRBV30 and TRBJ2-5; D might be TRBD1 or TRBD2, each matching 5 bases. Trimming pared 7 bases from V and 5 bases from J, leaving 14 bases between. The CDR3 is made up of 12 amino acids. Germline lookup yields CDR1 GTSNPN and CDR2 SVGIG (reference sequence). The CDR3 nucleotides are TGTGCCTTTGGACGGGGCGTGGAGACCCAGTACTTC. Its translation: CAFGRGVETQYF.

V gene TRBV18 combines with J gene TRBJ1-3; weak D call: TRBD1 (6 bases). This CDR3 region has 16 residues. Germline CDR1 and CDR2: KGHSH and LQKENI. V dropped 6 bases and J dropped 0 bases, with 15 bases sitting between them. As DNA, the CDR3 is TGTGCCAGCTCGACGGAATTGGACAGCTCTGGAAACACCATATATTTT. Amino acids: CASSTELDSSGNTIYF.

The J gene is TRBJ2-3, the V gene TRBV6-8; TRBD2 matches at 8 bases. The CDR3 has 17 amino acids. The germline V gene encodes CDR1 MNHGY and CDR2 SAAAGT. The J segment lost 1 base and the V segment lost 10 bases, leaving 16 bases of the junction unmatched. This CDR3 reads CATRGSGASEGTDTQYF. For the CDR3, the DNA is TGTGCCACTAGGGGTAGCGGGGCCAGCGAGGGCACAGATACGCAGTATTTT.

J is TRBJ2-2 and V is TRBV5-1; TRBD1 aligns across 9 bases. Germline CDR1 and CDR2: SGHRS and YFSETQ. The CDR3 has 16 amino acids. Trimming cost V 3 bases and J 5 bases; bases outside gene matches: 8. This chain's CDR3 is CASSSGQGVGTGELFF. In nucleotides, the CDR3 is TGCGCCAGCAGCTCGGGACAGGGTGTAGGAACCGGGGAGCTGTTTTTT.

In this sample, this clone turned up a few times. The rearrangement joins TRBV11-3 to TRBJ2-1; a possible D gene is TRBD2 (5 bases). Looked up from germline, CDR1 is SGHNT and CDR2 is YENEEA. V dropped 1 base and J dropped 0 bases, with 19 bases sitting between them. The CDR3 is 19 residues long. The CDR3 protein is CASSLGSGVGSGSYNEQFF. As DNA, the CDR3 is TGTGCCAGCAGCTTAGGATCCGGGGTGGGTAGTGGCTCCTACAATGAGCAGTTCTTC.

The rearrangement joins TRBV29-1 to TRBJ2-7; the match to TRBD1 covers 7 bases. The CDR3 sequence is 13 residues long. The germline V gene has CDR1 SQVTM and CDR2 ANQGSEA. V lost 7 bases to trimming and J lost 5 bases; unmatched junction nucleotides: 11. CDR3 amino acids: CSARQGVDHEQYF. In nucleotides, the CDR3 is TGCAGCGCCAGACAGGGCGTGGACCACGAGCAGTACTTC.

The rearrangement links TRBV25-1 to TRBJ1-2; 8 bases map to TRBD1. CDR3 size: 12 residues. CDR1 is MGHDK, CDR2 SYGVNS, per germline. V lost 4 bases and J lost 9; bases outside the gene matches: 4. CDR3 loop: CASSGGQARYTF. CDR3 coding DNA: TGTGCCAGCAGTGGGGGACAGGCTCGCTACACCTTC.